This passage covers 9 T cell receptor beta chains from one sample sequenced in a study of cytomegalovirus exposure and HLA in healthy donors. The PCR contained 60 Vbeta and 13 Jbeta primers. The data were produced by immunoSEQ multiplex PCR, yet TCRdb's version contains in-frame clones alone and is incomplete. The sample carries about 160,000 clones, roughly nine tenths recorded once. The sample consisted of PBMCs. The receptors were sampled from a woman aged 25 to 45 in good health and CMV-seronegative.

CDR3 residues: CASSDSGAAGYGYTF. The CDR3 region has the DNA TGTGCCAGCTCAGACTCAGGGGCTGCGGGCTATGGCTACACCTTC. The chain recombines TRBV18 with TRBJ1-2; D might be TRBD1 (6 bases). CDR3 length equals 15 residues. The V end was cut by 5 bases, the J end by 4 bases, with 17 bases between. CDR1 is KGHSH and CDR2 is LQKENI in the germline V gene.

V and J are TRBV7-9 and TRBJ1-2; D is perhaps TRBD1 (6 bases). There are 15 residues in the CDR3. Germline V gene lookup returns CDR1 SEHNR and CDR2 FQNEAQ (reference sequence). V was cut by 0 bases and J by 8 bases, with 16 bases left in between. CDR3: CASSLAPVGARGYTF. The CDR3 DNA reads TGTGCCAGCAGCTTAGCGCCGGTGGGGGCGCGAGGCTACACCTTC.

J is TRBJ2-5 and V is TRBV15; D might be TRBD1 (5 bases). The CDR3 is made up of 14 amino acids. Trimming shortened V by 2 bases and J by 0 bases, and 7 bases separated the two germline ends. Germline CDR1 is LNHNV and CDR2 is YYDKDF (reference sequence). CDR3 in DNA: TGTGCCACCAGCAGAAGGGGCTACCAAGAGACCCAGTACTTC. It is translated as CATSRRGYQETQYF.

This chain uses TRBV2 with TRBJ1-4; a weak D match, TRBD1 (5 bases). Germline CDR1 SNHLY, CDR2 FYNNEI. Trimming took off 7 bases at V and 2 bases at J, with 11 bases between the two ends. The CDR3 totals 14 residues. The CDR3 sequence is CASIQGPTNEKLFF. The DNA for the CDR3 is TGTGCCAGCATTCAGGGTCCCACTAATGAAAAACTGTTTTTT.

The chain combines TRBV27 with TRBJ1-1, with D unclear. The CDR3 is 13 residues long. Germline V gene lookup returns CDR1 MNHEY and CDR2 SMNVEV (reference sequence). Trimming removed 6 bases at V and 2 bases at J, with 10 bases between. The CDR3 DNA reads TGTGCCAGCAGCGCCTCAGGAAACACTGAAGCTTTCTTT. Translation: CASSASGNTEAFF.

The rearrangement uses TRBV7-8 and TRBJ1-1; possibly TRBD1 for D (5 bases). The CDR3 spans 14 residues. Deletions cut 5 bases from V and 7 bases from J, with 17 bases between. Germline CDR1 SGHVS, CDR2 FQNEAQ. The CDR3 reads CASSQTGQGLEAFF. CDR3 in DNA: TGTGCCAGCAGCCAGACGGGCCAGGGACTTGAAGCTTTCTTT.

This chain links TRBV30 with TRBJ2-7, with 9 bases aligning to TRBD1. The CDR3 length is 14 residues. V dropped 5 bases and J dropped 6; count of bases not matched to a gene: 11. Germline V lookup: CDR1 GTSNPN, CDR2 SVGIG (reference sequence). This CDR3 reads CAWDPGTGRGEQYF. CDR3 bases: TGTGCCTGGGACCCCGGGACAGGGAGAGGCGAGCAGTACTTC.

The V and J genes are TRBV27 and TRBJ2-1; D may be TRBD2 (6 bases). Between the trimmed V and J ends, which lost 6 bases and 9 bases, there was a span of 18 bases. The CDR3 length is 14 residues. Germline V gene lookup returns CDR1 MNHEY and CDR2 SMNVEV (reference sequence). CDR3 in amino acids: CASRTYGSRSEQFF. The CDR3 DNA follows: TGTGCCAGCAGGACGTACGGGAGCAGGAGTGAGCAGTTCTTC.

In this sample, this clone turned up a few times. The rearrangement links TRBV6-1 to TRBJ1-4; 7 nucleotides match TRBD1. In germline, CDR1 is MNHNS, CDR2 SASEGT. The CDR3 length is 13 residues. J gave up 5 bases and V 7 bases, and 4 bases lay outside the gene matches. The CDR3 is CASIGTANEKLFF. The DNA of the CDR3 is TGTGCCAGCATCGGGACAGCAAATGAAAAACTGTTTTTT.